Listed below are T cell receptor beta chains from one sample, sequenced in a study of early T cells in non-severe SARS-CoV-2 infection. TCRdb reanalysed the 5' RACE reads using MiXCR and keeps one entry per CDR3 protein. The sample includes about 54,000 distinct CDR3 sequences, around 7.7% of them seen just once. This specimen was whole blood, taken at baseline. Every receptor here comes from an adult who was a healthcare worker with PCR-confirmed SARS-CoV-2 infection or an uninfected control (not recorded which). Each CDR3 is given with its conserved first and last residue. D genes are given only for firm matches. The listing skips clone size in some rows; elsewhere it reads once, few, many or a size class.

>few|TRBJ2-3|TRBV29-1|TRBD1
CSVGPGQGAEDTQYF
TGCAGCGTGGGGCCGGGACAGGGGGCGGAAGATACGCAGTATTTT
>.|TRBJ2-7|TRBV6-1|.
CASSIDSPYEQYF
TGTGCCAGCAGCATAGACAGCCCCTACGAGCAGTACTTC
>many|TRBJ2-5|TRBV7-3|.
CASSLNLGETQYF
TGTGCCAGCAGCTTAAACCTGGGCGAGACCCAGTACTTC
>.|TRBJ1-2|TRBV12-5|.
CASGLDGYGYTF
TGTGCTAGTGGACTCGACGGCTATGGCTACACCTTC
>many|TRBJ2-7|TRBV12-5|TRBD2
CASGPAGTRPLYEQYF
TGTGCTAGTGGTCCGGCCGGGACTAGGCCTCTCTACGAGCAGTACTTC
>.|TRBJ2-1|TRBV20-1|.
CSARNLGVPLVYNEQFF
TGCAGTGCTAGGAATTTGGGGGTCCCCTTAGTTTACAATGAGCAGTTCTTC
>.|TRBJ2-1|TRBV7-6|TRBD2
CASSDLAGGSYNEQFF
TGTGCCAGCAGCGACCTAGCGGGAGGCTCCTACAATGAGCAGTTCTTC
>few|TRBJ1-2|TRBV19|TRBD1
CASSGTGASIYGYTF
TGTGCCAGTTCCGGGACAGGAGCCTCCATCTATGGCTACACCTTC
>few|TRBJ2-3|TRBV7-9|.
CASSLAWEPTDTQYF
TGTGCCAGCAGCTTAGCGTGGGAGCCGACAGATACGCAGTATTTT
>few|TRBJ1-1|TRBV4-2|.
CASSQDQGITTEAFF
TGTGCCAGCAGCCAAGATCAGGGGATCACCACTGAAGCTTTCTTT
>many|TRBJ2-7|TRBV7-9|TRBD1
CASSHRDRGYEQYF
TGTGCCAGCAGCCACCGGGACAGGGGTTACGAGCAGTACTTC
>many|TRBJ2-6|TRBV6-5|.
CASSPSTASGANVLTF
TGTGCCAGCAGTCCTTCGACAGCCTCTGGGGCCAACGTCCTGACTTTC
>many|TRBJ2-3|TRBV6-6|.
CASSHGLAVGTDTQYF
TGTGCCAGCAGTCACGGGCTAGCCGTCGGCACAGATACGCAGTATTTT
>many|TRBJ2-3|TRBV20-1|TRBD2
CSARITSGRDTQYF
TGCAGTGCTAGGATCACTAGCGGAAGAGATACGCAGTATTTT
>.|TRBJ2-5|TRBV7-9|.
CASSGSLRETQYF
TGTGCCAGCAGCGGGAGTTTAAGGGAGACCCAGTACTTC
>few|TRBJ2-6|TRBV11-2|.
CASSLGYGQRPGSFSNVLTF
TGTGCCAGCAGCTTAGGGTACGGGCAAAGGCCAGGCAGTTTTTCCAACGTCCTGACTTTC
>.|TRBJ2-3|TRBV4-3|.
CASSQEGDHTDTQYF
TGCGCCAGCAGCCAAGAAGGGGACCACACAGATACGCAGTATTTT
>.|TRBJ2-4|TRBV6-2/TRBV6-3|.
CASSHGNIQYF
TGTGCCAGCAGTCACGGGAACATTCAGTACTTC
>few|TRBJ2-7|TRBV19|TRBD2
CASSYSGGIDYEQYF
TGTGCCAGTAGCTATTCCGGGGGGATTGACTACGAGCAGTACTTC
>many|TRBJ2-4|TRBV18|TRBD1
CASSQGGQDIQYF
TGTGCCAGCTCACAAGGGGGACAGGACATTCAGTACTTC
>many|TRBJ2-1|TRBV11-2|.
CASSKTSSGHEQFF
TGTGCCAGCAGCAAAACTAGCAGTGGTCATGAGCAGTTCTTC
>many|TRBJ2-1|TRBV14|TRBD2
CASSPLRESSYAYNEQFF
TGTGCCAGCAGCCCCTTGCGGGAGAGCTCTTATGCCTACAATGAGCAGTTCTTC
>few|TRBJ2-7|TRBV7-6|.
CASSPGPPYEQYF
TGTGCCAGCAGCCCGGGCCCACCCTACGAGCAGTACTTC
>.|TRBJ2-1|TRBV5-1|TRBD1
CASSAIPGQGMREQFF
TGCGCCAGCAGCGCCATCCCGGGACAGGGGATGCGGGAGCAGTTCTTC
>many|TRBJ2-1|TRBV7-9|TRBD2
CASSFGGSGEQFF
TGTGCCAGCAGCTTTGGCGGGAGTGGTGAGCAGTTCTTC
>many|TRBJ2-7|TRBV29-1|TRBD2
CSVVLAGGPGQYF
TGCAGCGTTGTCCTAGCGGGAGGGCCGGGGCAGTACTTC
>many|TRBJ2-4|TRBV11-2|TRBD2
CASSLGSAGGTKNIQYF
TGTGCCAGCAGCTTAGGCTCAGCGGGAGGTACCAAAAACATTCAGTACTTC
>.|TRBJ1-3|TRBV7-2|TRBD1
CASSPGQRSRGNTIYF
TGTGCCAGCAGCCCGGGACAGAGGTCACGAGGAAACACCATATATTTT
>.|TRBJ2-7|TRBV4-3|.
CASSLHLGGYEQYF
TGCGCCAGCAGCCTACACTTGGGGGGCTACGAGCAGTACTTC
>many|TRBJ2-3|TRBV27|.
CASNSLGGTDTQYF
TGTGCCAGCAACTCCCTAGGCGGCACAGATACGCAGTATTTT
>few|TRBJ2-1|TRBV13|.
CASSLSVGSHSYNEQFF
TGTGCCAGCAGTTTGTCCGTCGGATCCCACTCCTACAATGAGCAGTTCTTC
>many|TRBJ2-4|TRBV28|.
CASSLSAGGRLNIQYF
TGTGCCAGCAGTTTAAGTGCGGGCGGGCGGTTAAACATTCAGTACTTC
>.|TRBJ2-7|TRBV20-1|TRBD2
CSAMGTSVSSYEQYF
TGCAGTGCTATGGGGACTAGCGTAAGCTCCTACGAGCAGTACTTC
>few|TRBJ2-2|TRBV10-3|TRBD1
CAIRDRGTGELFF
TGTGCCATCAGAGACAGGGGAACCGGGGAGCTGTTTTTT
>many|TRBJ2-1|TRBV20-1|TRBD2
CSARAKAGGPNEQFF
TGCAGTGCTAGAGCTAAAGCGGGAGGGCCCAATGAGCAGTTCTTC
>few|TRBJ2-1|TRBV4-2|.
CASSQGPEQFF
TGTGCCAGCAGCCAAGGCCCAGAGCAGTTCTTC
>few|TRBJ2-7|TRBV20-1|TRBD1
CSARDFGTGAYEQYF
TGCAGTGCTAGAGATTTTGGGACAGGAGCCTACGAGCAGTACTTC
>.|TRBJ1-1|TRBV9|TRBD1
CASSRDSREAFF
TGTGCCAGCAGCAGGGACAGTCGTGAAGCTTTCTTT
>many|TRBJ2-1|TRBV12-3/TRBV12-4|.
CASSLGSGGRFHEQFF
TGTGCCAGCAGTTTAGGCTCGGGCGGACGCTTCCATGAGCAGTTCTTC
>few|TRBJ2-1|TRBV5-1|.
CASSISNYNEQFF
TGCGCCAGCAGCATATCCAATTACAATGAGCAGTTCTTC
>few|TRBJ2-3|TRBV3-1|TRBD2
CASSQGSPTSGKSNTQYF
TGTGCCAGCAGCCAAGGGAGCCCAACTAGCGGGAAGAGTAATACGCAGTATTTT
>many|TRBJ2-7|TRBV7-6|TRBD2
CASSISAGTKFYEQYF
TGTGCCAGCAGCATAAGCGCCGGGACTAAATTCTACGAGCAGTACTTC
>.|TRBJ2-3|TRBV11-2|.
CASSLGTIGTDTQYF
TGTGCCAGCAGCTTAGGCACCATAGGCACAGATACGCAGTATTTT
>many|TRBJ2-1|TRBV20-1|.
CSATYNEQFF
TGCAGTGCTACATACAATGAGCAGTTCTTC
>.|TRBJ2-1|TRBV2|TRBD1
CASSEGQEGEQFF
TGTGCCAGCAGTGAGGGACAGGAGGGTGAGCAGTTCTTC
>few|TRBJ1-4|TRBV6-5|.
CASSFFAGTNEKLFF
TGTGCCAGCAGTTTCTTCGCCGGGACTAATGAAAAACTGTTTTTT
>many|TRBJ2-3|TRBV29-1|.
CSVEQWGRSADTQYF
TGCAGCGTTGAACAGTGGGGGCGCTCGGCAGATACGCAGTATTTT
>.|TRBJ2-2|TRBV3-1|.
CASSQSGELFF
TGTGCCAGCAGCCAATCCGGGGAGCTGTTTTTT
>few|TRBJ2-7|TRBV7-2|TRBD2
CASSKRWGRADEQYF
TGTGCCAGCAGCAAAAGATGGGGGAGGGCTGACGAGCAGTACTTC